This TCR beta chain appears in the sequencing data of a study of T cell responses to AZD1222 COVID-19 vaccine. The CDR3 totals 16 residues. Trimming stripped 7 bases from V and 3 bases from J, with 19 bases between. The germline CDR1 and CDR2 sequences are GTSNPN and SVGIG (reference sequence). TCRdb's table, derived via immunoSEQ multiplex PCR, lists solely in-frame clones and lacks some. The sample includes about 96,000 clones, 70% to 90% of them seen just once. The TCR comes from an adult in good health. The chain links TRBV30 to TRBJ1-6; tentatively, D is TRBD1 (6 bases). The input for sequencing was peripheral blood, taken on day 0 of AZD1222 vaccination. CDR3 residues: CALQTLQGYYNSPLHF. CDR3 nucleotides: TGTGCCTTACAAACATTACAGGGCTACTATAATTCACCCCTCCACTTT.